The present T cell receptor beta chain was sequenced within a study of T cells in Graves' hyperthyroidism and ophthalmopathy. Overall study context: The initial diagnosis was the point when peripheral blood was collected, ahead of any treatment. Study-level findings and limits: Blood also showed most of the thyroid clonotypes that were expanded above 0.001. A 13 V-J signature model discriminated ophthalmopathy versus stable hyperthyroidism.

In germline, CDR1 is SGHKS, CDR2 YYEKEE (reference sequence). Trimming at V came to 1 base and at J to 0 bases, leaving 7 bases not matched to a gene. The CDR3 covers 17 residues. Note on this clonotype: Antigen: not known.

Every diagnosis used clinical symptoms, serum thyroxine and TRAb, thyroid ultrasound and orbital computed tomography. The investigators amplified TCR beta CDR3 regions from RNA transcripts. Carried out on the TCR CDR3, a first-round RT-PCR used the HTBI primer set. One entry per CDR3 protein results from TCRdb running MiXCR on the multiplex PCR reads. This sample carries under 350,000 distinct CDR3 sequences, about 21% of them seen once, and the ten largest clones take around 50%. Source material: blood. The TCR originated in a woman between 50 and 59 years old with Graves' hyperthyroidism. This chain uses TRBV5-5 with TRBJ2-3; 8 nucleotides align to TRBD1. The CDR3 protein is CASSLTGTGDSTDTQYF. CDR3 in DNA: TGTGCCAGCAGCTTGACCGGGACAGGAGATAGCACAGATACGCAGTATTTT.